The 6 T cell receptor beta chains below all came from one sample that was sequenced in a study of post-analysis software for immune sequencing data. Study-wide findings and caveats: TRBV5-6, TRBV5-1 and TRBV20-1 were among 4 or 5 TRBV segments more frequent in patients than controls.

The TCR beta cDNA libraries carried unique molecular identifiers. A single record per CDR3 protein comes from TCRdb applying MiXCR to the PCR reads. Seen here are 450,000 or so distinct CDR3 sequences, over 35% observed once, and the top ten hold roughly an eighth. Antigen specificity for these receptors is unknown. The sample consisted of blood. All receptors derive from a girl between 5 and 17 years old with multiple sclerosis.

The chain employs TRBV12-3 or TRBV12-4 and TRBJ1-1, with 8 bases that match TRBD1. V lost 6 bases and J lost 0; bases outside the gene matches: 6. The CDR3 totals 15 residues. CDR3 sequence: CASRSRQGMNTEAFF. The CDR3 DNA follows: TGTGCCAGCAGGTCTAGACAGGGGATGAACACTGAAGCTTTCTTT.

This clonotype has just a few counts. The chain combines TRBV20-1 with TRBJ2-3; D not resolved. This CDR3 has 14 residues. V was trimmed by 6 bases and J by 5 bases, leaving 18 bases between them. Germline lookup yields CDR1 DFQATT and CDR2 SNEGSKA (reference sequence). The CDR3 reads CSATRPNPIDTQYF. CDR3 in DNA: TGCAGTGCGACGCGGCCTAATCCCATAGATACGCAGTATTTT.

CDR3 region: CATSALWGRGNEQFF. The CDR3 nucleotides are TGTGCCACCAGTGCCCTCTGGGGCAGGGGGAATGAGCAGTTCTTC. The chain carries TRBV24-1 and TRBJ2-1, with 7 bases fitting TRBD1. CDR1 and CDR2 from the germline V gene are KGHDR and SFDVKD. The CDR3 totals 15 residues. V was pared by 5 bases and J by 7 bases, with 10 bases of the junction left unmatched.

CDR3 residues: CASSYDGVKYEQYF. CDR3 nucleotide sequence: TGTGCCAGCAGCTATGACGGGGTGAAGTACGAGCAGTACTTC. V usage is TRBV7-9 and J usage is TRBJ2-7; tentatively, D is TRBD2 (5 bases). The V gene's germline CDR1 is SEHNR and CDR2 FQNEAQ (reference sequence). With 4 bases removed from V and 4 bases from J, the gap between germline ends came to 14 bases. CDR3 length: 14 amino acids.

The V call is TRBV4-1, the J call TRBJ2-3, with D perhaps assigned TRBD1 or TRBD2 (5 bases each). CDR1 MGHRA and CDR2 YSYEKL come from the germline V gene. V lost 4 bases and J lost 2, with 16 bases in between. The CDR3 covers 16 residues. The CDR3 loop is CASSRVQVGDTDTQYF. CDR3 sequence (DNA): TGCGCCAGCAGCCGAGTTCAAGTGGGGGACACAGATACGCAGTATTTT.

This clonotype was picked up a small number of times. This CDR3 reads CASSLNPLDRGEQYF. The CDR3 nucleotides read TGTGCCAGCAGCTTAAACCCCCTCGACAGGGGCGAGCAGTACTTC. V is TRBV7-3 and J is TRBJ2-7, with TRBD1 identical over 8 bases. The CDR3 is made up of 15 amino acids. The trim removed 1 base at V and 6 bases at J, leaving 8 bases unmatched. Germline V gives CDR1 SGHTA, CDR2 FQGTGA.